This TCR beta chain was identified during a study of human T cells and chemical hapten exposure. Study as a whole: Small differences in pooled library volume mainly drove the variation in TCR yields per sample.

TCRdb analysed the RACE reads with MiXCR anew, one entry per CDR3 protein. In the table there are tens of thousands of distinct CDR3 sequences, 9.6% of which are singletons. This sample's time point: pre-sensitization, week 0. The treatment denotes: therapeutic diphenylcyclopropenone sensitization with weekly scalp DPC. The sequencing here drew on whole blood, taken in connection with sensitization to the hapten diphenylcyclopropenone (DPC). This receptor was taken from a woman aged 35 to 49 with alopecia areata. Some clones in this sample may be carry-over from other donors' samples.

The CDR3 sequence: CASSQDRVMGQFF. The CDR3 DNA reads TGCGCCAGCAGCCAAGATAGGGTAATGGGGCAGTTCTTC. J is TRBJ2-1 and V is TRBV4-3; D is unclear. In germline, CDR1 is LGHNA, CDR2 YSLEER. Trimming pared 0 bases from V and 12 bases from J, leaving 12 bases between. The CDR3 runs 13 residues.